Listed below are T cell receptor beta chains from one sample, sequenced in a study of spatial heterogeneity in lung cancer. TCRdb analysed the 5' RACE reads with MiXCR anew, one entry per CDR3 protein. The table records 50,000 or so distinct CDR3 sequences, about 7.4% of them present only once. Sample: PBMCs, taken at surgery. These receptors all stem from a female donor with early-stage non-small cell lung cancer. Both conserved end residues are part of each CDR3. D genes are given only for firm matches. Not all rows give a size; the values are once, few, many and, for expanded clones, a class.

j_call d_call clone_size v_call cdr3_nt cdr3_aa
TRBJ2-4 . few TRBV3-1 TGTGCCAGCAGCCCACAGGTAGCCAAAAACATTCAGTACTTC CASSPQVAKNIQYF
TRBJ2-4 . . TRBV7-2 TGTGCCAGCAGCGGTAGGAGGGCCCTCAAAAACATTCAGTACTTC CASSGRRALKNIQYF
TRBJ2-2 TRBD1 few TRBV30 TGTGCCTGGTCCAGGGGACAGGGGACCGGGGAGCTGTTTTTT CAWSRGQGTGELFF
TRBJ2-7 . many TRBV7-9 TGTGCCAGCAGCTTAGCACTAATAACAGGTGCAGGGGACTACGAGCAGTACTTC CASSLALITGAGDYEQYF
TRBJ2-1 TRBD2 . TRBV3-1 TGTGCCAGCAGCATAGCGGGGAATGAGCAGTTCTTC CASSIAGNEQFF
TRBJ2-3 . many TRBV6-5 TGTGCCTCTACGAGGGTAGCTGGCACAGATACGCAGTATTTT CASTRVAGTDTQYF
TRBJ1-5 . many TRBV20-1 TGCAGTGCTAGATCACCCCCGGGAGGAAAAGATCAGCCCCAGCATTTT CSARSPPGGKDQPQHF
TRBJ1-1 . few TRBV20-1 TGCAGTGCTAGACAGGGGTACGCTGAAGCTTTCTTT CSARQGYAEAFF
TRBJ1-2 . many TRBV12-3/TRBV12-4 TGTGCCAGCCTTAATGGGGGTGGCGGCTATGGCTACACCTTC CASLNGGGGYGYTF
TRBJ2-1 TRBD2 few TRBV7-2 TGTGCCAGCAGCTTAGAACGGGGGGTATACAATGAGCAGTTCTTC CASSLERGVYNEQFF
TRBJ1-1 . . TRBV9 TGTGCGAGCAGTTCAGTAACGAAGTATCGCACTGAAGCTTTCTTT CASSSVTKYRTEAFF
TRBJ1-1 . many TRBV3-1 TGTGCCAGCAGCCAAGAACGGCTGGACACTGAAGCTTTCTTT CASSQERLDTEAFF
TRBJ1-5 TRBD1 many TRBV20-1 TGCAGTGCTAGAGATCCCACAGGGGGCCATCGACAGCCCCAGCATTTT CSARDPTGGHRQPQHF
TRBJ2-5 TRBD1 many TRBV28 TGTGCCAGCAGTTCGACAGGGGCCCTGCAAGAGACCCAGTACTTC CASSSTGALQETQYF
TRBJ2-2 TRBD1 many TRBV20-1 TGCAGTGCTAACCCGGGACAGGGTCCCACCGGGGAGCTGTTTTTT CSANPGQGPTGELFF
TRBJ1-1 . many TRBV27 TGTGCCAGCAGTTTAACAACGGGAGTGAACACTGAAGCTTTCTTT CASSLTTGVNTEAFF
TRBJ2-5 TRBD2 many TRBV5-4 TGTGCCAGCAGCCAAGGACTAGCCCAAGAGACCCAGTACTTC CASSQGLAQETQYF
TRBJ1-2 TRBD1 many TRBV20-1 TGCAGTGCTAGAGCGGGACAGGCTAACACCTTC CSARAGQANTF
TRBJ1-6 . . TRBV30 TGTGCCTGGGGACGGAATTCACCCCTCCACTTT CAWGRNSPLHF
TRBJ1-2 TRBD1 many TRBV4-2 TGTGCCAGCAGCCTTCGGACAGGGGACCACTATGGCTACACCTTC CASSLRTGDHYGYTF
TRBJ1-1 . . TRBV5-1 TGCGCCAGCAGCTTGGGGGACACGAACACTGAAGCTTTCTTT CASSLGDTNTEAFF
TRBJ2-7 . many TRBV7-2 TGTGCCAGCAGCTTAGTTCCCTCCTACGAGCAGTACTTC CASSLVPSYEQYF
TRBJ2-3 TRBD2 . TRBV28 TGTGCCAGCAGCCCAGCGGGGGGGCTCGTAGATACGCAGTATTTT CASSPAGGLVDTQYF
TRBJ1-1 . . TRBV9 TGTGCCAGCAGCCCCGCAGGTAGGGAGGTCGCAGCTTTCTTT CASSPAGREVAAFF
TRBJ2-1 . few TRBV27 TGTGCCAGCAGTTTAATAGGGACGGAAATTTTTGAGCAGTTCTTC CASSLIGTEIFEQFF
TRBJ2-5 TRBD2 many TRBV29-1 TGCAGCGTTGAAGCAACTAGCGAAGAGACCCAGTACTTC CSVEATSEETQYF
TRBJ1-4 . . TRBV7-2 TGTGCCAGCAGCTTAACGGGATGGGAAAAACTGTTTTTT CASSLTGWEKLFF
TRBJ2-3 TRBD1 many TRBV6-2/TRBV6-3 TGTGCCAGCAGCCGGCCCGACAGGGCCCCCACAGATACGCAGTATTTT CASSRPDRAPTDTQYF
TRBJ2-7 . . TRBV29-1 TGCAGCGTTCAACTGACAGGTCTCGACTACGAGCAGTACTTC CSVQLTGLDYEQYF
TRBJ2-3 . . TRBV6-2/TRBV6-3 TGTGCCAGCAGCTGGGGTCTAATTGTAACAGATACGCAGTATTTT CASSWGLIVTDTQYF
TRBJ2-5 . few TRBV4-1 TGCGCCAGCAGCCAAGTTCAGGGGGGGGAGGCGGAGACCCAGTACTTC CASSQVQGGEAETQYF
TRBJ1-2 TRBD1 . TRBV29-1 TGCAGCGTTGAAGAACTCTATGAGACAGGGGCCCTATCTAACTATGGCTACACCTTC CSVEELYETGALSNYGYTF
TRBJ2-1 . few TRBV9 TGTGCCAGCAGCGTAGACGGTACCGAAGCCTACAATGAGCAGTTCTTC CASSVDGTEAYNEQFF
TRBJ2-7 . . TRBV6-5 TGTGCCAGCAGTTACTCTTCCGGGGCTACCGAGCAGTACTTC CASSYSSGATEQYF
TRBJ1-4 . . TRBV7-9 TGTGCCAGCAGCCCGCTGGTGGGGTTAAATGAAAAACTGTTTTTT CASSPLVGLNEKLFF
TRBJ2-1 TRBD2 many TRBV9 TGTGCCAGCAGCGTAGGACCAGCGGGGGGAGACAATGAGCAGTTCTTC CASSVGPAGGDNEQFF
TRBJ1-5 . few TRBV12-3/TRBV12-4 TGTGCCAGCAGCGGACAAAAGGACAATCAGCCCCAGCATTTT CASSGQKDNQPQHF
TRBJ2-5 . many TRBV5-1 TGCGCCAGCAGCTTAGGTGGGGTACAAGAGACCCAGTACTTC CASSLGGVQETQYF
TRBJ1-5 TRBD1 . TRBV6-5 TGTGCCAGCAGTACGGACAGGGAGGATCAGCCCCAGCATTTT CASSTDREDQPQHF
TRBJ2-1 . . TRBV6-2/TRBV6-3 TGTGCCAGCAGTTTAGGGGGGAACCTCGGTGAGCAGTTCTTC CASSLGGNLGEQFF
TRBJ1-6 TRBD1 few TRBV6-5 TGTGCCAGCAGTTACTCCAGGGTAGGGACAGGGAAATCACCCCTCCACTTT CASSYSRVGTGKSPLHF
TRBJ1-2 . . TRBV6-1 TGTGCCAGCATTTTTTTAGGCGGCTACACCTTC CASIFLGGYTF
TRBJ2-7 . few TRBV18 TGTGCCAGCTCACCCCTCCTGGGGGGCCCCTACGAGCAGTACTTC CASSPLLGGPYEQYF
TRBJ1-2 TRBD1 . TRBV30 TGTGCCTGGAGCGCAGGGGGCGCCTATGGCTACACCTTC CAWSAGGAYGYTF
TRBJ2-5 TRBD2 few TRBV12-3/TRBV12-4 TGTGCCAGCAGTTTAAACCTAGCGGGGGGGATTAAGACCCAGTACTTC CASSLNLAGGIKTQYF
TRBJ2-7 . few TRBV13 TGTGCCAGCAGCTACGGAGGACCCAGCTCCTACGAGCAGTACTTC CASSYGGPSSYEQYF
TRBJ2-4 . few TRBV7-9 TGTGCCAGCAGCTTAGTGGGTGATGCGGCCAAAAACATTCAGTACTTC CASSLVGDAAKNIQYF
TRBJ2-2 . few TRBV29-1 TGCAGCGTTCAGTCAAGGGAAAACACCGGGGAGCTGTTTTTT CSVQSRENTGELFF
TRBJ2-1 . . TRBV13 TGTGCCAGCAGCCATCACGGCGGGGCAAATGAGCAGTTCTTC CASSHHGGANEQFF